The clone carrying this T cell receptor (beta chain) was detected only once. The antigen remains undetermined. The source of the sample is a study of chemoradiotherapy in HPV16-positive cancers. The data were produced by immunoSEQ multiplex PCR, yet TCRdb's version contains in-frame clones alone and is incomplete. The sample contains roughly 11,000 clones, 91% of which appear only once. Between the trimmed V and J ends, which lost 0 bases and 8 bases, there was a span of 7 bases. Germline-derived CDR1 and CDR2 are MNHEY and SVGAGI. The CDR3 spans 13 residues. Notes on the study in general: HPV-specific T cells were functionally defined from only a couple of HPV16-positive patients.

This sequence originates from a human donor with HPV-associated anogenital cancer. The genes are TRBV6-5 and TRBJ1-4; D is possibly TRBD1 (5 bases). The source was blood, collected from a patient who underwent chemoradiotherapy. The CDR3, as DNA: TGTGCCAGCAGTTACTCGGGGCTCGAAAAACTGTTTTTT. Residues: CASSYSGLEKLFF.